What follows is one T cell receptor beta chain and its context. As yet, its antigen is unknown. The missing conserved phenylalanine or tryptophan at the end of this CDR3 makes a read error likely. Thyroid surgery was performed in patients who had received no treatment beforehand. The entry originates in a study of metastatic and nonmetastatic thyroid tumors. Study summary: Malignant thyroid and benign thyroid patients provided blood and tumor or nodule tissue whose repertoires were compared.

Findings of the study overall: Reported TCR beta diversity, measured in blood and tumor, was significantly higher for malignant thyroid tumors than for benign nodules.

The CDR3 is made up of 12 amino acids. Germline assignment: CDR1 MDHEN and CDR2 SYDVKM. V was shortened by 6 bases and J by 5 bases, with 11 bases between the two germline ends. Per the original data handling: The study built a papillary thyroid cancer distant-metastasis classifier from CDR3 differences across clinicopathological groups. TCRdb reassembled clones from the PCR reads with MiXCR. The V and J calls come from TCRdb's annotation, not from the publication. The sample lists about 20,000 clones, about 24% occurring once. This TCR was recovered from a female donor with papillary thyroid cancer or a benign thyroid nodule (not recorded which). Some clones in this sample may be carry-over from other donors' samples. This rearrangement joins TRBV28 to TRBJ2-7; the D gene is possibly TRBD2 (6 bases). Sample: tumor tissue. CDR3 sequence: CASSVRRDEQYL. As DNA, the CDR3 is TGTGCCAGCAGCGTAAGGAGGGACGAGCAGTACTTG.